This T cell receptor (beta chain) emerged from a study of blood T cells in healthy people across ages. The authors ran a second PCR of 7 to 11 cycles using a sample-barcoded 5' primer and a J-beta primer mix. Using its own MiXCR run on the 5' RACE reads, TCRdb lists one record per CDR3 protein. This table holds approximately 290,000 distinct CDR3 sequences, 25% to 30% found once. This clonotype was seen a handful of times. CDR1 is SGHVS, CDR2 FQNEAQ, per germline. V lost 3 bases and J 0 bases, leaving 14 bases between the germline ends. The CDR3 has 16 residues. This receptor was obtained from a woman in her sixties or seventies in good health. Sequences were obtained from blood. The J gene is TRBJ1-1, the V gene TRBV7-8; a possible D gene is TRBD1 (5 bases). The CDR3 nucleotides read TGTGCCAGCAGCTTCTGGCCCCAGGGACTGAACACTGAAGCTTTCTTT. Its translation: CASSFWPQGLNTEAFF. The variable domain in full, completed from reference TRBV7-8 and TRBJ1-1, reads GAGVSQSPRYKVAKRGQDVALRCDPISGHVSLFWYQQALGQGPEFLTYFQNEAQLDKSGLPSDRFFAERPEGSVSTLKIQRTQQEDSAVYLCASSFWPQGLNTEAFFGQGTRLTVV.